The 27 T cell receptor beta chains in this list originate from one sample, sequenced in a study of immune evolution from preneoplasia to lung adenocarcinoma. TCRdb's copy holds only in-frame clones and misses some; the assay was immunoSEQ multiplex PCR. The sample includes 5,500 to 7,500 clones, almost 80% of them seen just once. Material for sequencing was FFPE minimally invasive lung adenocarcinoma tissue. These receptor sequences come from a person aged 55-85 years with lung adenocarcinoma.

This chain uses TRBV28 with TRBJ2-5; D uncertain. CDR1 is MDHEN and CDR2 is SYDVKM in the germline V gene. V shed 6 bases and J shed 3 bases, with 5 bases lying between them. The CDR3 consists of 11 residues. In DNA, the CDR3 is TGTGCCAGCAGCTCAGAAGAGACCCAGTACTTC. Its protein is CASSSEETQYF.

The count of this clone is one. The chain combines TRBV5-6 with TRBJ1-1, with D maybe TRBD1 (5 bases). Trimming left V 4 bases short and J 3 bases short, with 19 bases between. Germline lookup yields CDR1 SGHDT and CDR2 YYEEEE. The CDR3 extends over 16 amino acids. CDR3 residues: CASSLLTGGGDTEAFF. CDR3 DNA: TGTGCCAGCAGCCTACTCACGGGCGGGGGGGACACTGAAGCTTTCTTT.

This CDR3 is CASSAGTGRDTQYF. The CDR3 bases are TGTGCCAGCAGCGCCGGGACAGGGAGAGATACGCAGTATTTT. This chain links TRBV9 with TRBJ2-3; TRBD1 matches at 9 bases. CDR1 and CDR2 (germline): SGDLS, YYNGEE. The CDR3 has 14 residues. J was trimmed by 5 bases and V by 3 bases; bases with no gene match: 4.

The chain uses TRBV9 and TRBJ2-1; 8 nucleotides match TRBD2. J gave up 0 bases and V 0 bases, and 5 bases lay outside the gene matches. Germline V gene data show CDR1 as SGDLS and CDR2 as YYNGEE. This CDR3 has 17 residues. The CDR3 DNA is TGTGCCAGCAGCGTAGGACTAGCGCTTAGCTCCTACAATGAGCAGTTCTTC. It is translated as CASSVGLALSSYNEQFF.

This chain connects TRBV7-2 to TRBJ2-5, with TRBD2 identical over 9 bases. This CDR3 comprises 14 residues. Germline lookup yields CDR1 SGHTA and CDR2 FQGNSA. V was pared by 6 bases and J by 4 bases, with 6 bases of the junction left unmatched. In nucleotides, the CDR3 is TGTGCCAGCAGGAAGATAGCGGGGGTAGAGACCCAGTACTTC. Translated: CASRKIAGVETQYF.

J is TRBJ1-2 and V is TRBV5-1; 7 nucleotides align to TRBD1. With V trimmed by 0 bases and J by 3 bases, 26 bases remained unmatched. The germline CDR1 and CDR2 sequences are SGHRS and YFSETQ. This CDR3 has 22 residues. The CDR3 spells CASSLAPRLGPGTEQPDYGYTF. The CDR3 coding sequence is TGCGCCAGCAGCTTGGCCCCACGGCTTGGCCCCGGGACAGAGCAGCCCGACTATGGCTACACCTTC.

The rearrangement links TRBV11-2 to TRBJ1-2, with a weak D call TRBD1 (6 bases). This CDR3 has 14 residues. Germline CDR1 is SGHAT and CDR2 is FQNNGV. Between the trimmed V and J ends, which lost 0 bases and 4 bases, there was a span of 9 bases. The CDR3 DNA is TGTGCCAGCAGCTTAGACAGGGGTAGCTATGGCTACACCTTC. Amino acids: CASSLDRGSYGYTF.

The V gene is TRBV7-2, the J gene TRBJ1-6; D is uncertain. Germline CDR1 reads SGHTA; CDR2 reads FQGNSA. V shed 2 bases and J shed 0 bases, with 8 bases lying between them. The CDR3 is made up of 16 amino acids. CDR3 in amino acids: CASSLPRSSYNSPLHF. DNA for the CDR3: TGTGCCAGCAGCTTACCCCGAAGCTCCTATAATTCACCCCTCCACTTT. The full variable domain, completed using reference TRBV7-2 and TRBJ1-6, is GAGVSQSPSNKVTEKGKDVELRCDPISGHTALYWYRQSLGQGLEFLIYFQGNSAPDKSGLPSDRFSAERTGGSVSTLTIQRTQQEDSAVYLCASSLPRSSYNSPLHFGNGTRLTVT.

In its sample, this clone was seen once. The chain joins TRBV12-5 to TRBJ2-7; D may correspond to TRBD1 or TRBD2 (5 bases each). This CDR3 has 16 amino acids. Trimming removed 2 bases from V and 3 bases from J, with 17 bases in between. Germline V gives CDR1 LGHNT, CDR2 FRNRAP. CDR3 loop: CASGLYRDQFLYEQYF. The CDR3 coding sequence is TGTGCTAGTGGTTTGTATAGGGACCAGTTTCTCTACGAGCAGTACTTC.

The CDR3 loop is CASSFWRDTTDTQYF. The CDR3 DNA follows: TGTGCCAGCAGTTTCTGGCGGGACACCACAGATACGCAGTATTTT. The chain links TRBV27 to TRBJ2-3, with D perhaps matching TRBD1 or TRBD2 (6 bases each). Trimming took 3 bases from V and 2 from J, leaving 12 bases between them. Germline CDR1 is MNHEY and CDR2 is SMNVEV (reference sequence). The CDR3 covers 15 residues.

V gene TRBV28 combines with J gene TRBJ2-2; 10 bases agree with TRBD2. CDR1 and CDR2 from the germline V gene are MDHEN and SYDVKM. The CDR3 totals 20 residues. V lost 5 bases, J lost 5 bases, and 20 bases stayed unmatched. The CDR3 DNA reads TGTGCCAGCAGTACTGCTCCTTTTGGGCCGGGACTAGCGAGAACCGGGGAGCTGTTTTTT. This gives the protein CASSTAPFGPGLARTGELFF.

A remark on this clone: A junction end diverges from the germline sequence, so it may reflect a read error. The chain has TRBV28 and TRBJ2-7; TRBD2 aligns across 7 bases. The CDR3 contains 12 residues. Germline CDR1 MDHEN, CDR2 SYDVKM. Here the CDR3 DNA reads TGCGCTTTCGGCAGGGAGGGCTACGAGCAGTACTTC. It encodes CAFGREGYEQYF.

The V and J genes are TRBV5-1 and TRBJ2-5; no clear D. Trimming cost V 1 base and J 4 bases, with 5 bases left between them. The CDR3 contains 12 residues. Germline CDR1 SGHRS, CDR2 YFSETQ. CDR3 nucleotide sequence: TGCGCCAGCAGCTTGCCCGGAGAGACCCAGTACTTC. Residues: CASSLPGETQYF.

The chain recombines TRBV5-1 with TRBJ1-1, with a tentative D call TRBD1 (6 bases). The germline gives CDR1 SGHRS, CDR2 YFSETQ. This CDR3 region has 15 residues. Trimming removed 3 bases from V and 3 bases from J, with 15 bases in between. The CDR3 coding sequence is TGCGCCAGCAGCTCGCAGACTGGGGGGCACACTGAAGCTTTCTTT. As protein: CASSSQTGGHTEAFF.

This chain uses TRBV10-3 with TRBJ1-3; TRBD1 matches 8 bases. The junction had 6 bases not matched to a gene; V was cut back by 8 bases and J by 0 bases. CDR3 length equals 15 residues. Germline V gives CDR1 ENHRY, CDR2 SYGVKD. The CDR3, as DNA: TGTGCCATCGAGGAGGACAGGGACTCTGGAAACACCATATATTTT. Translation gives CAIEEDRDSGNTIYF.

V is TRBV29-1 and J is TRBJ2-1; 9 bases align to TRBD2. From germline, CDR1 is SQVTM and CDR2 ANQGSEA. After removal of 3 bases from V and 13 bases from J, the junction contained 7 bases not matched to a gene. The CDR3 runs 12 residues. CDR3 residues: CSVEGVAGAQFF. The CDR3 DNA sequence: TGCAGCGTTGAGGGAGTAGCGGGAGCCCAGTTCTTC.

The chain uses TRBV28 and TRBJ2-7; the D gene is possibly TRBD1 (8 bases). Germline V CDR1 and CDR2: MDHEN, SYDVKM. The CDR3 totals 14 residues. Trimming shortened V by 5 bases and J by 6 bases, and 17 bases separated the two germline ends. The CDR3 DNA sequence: TGTGCCAGCAGTACCCCGGACAGGGAGGGCGAGCAGTACTTC. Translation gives CASSTPDREGEQYF.

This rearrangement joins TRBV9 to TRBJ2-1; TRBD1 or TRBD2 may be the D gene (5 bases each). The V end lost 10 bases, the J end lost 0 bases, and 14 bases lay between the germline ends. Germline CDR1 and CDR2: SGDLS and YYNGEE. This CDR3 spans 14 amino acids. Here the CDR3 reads CASNGGSSYNEQFF. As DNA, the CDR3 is TGTGCCTCCAATGGGGGTAGCTCCTACAATGAGCAGTTCTTC.

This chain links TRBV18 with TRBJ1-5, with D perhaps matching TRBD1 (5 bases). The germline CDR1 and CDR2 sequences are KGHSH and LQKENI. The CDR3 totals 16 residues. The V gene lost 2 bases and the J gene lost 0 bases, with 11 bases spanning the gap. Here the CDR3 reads CASSPSGPYSNQPQHF. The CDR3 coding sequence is TGTGCCAGCTCACCATCGGGACCCTATAGCAATCAGCCCCAGCATTTT.

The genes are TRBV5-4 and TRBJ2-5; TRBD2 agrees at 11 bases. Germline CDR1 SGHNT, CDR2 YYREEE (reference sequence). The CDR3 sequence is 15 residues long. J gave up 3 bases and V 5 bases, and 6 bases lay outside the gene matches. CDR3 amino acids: CASSRILAGEETQYF. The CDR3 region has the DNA TGTGCCAGCAGTCGCATACTAGCGGGGGAAGAGACCCAGTACTTC.

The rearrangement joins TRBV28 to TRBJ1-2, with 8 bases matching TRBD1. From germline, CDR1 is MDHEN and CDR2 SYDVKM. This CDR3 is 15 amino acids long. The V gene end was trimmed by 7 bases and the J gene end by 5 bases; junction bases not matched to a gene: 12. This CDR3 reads CASTTGGGQVYGYTF. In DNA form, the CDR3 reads TGTGCCAGCACCACAGGGGGGGGACAGGTGTATGGCTACACCTTC.

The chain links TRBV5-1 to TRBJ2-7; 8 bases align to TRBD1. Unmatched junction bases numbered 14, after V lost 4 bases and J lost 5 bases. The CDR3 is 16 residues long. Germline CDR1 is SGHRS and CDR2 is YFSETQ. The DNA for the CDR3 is TGCGCCAGCAGCCTTGGGGGGACAGGCGCTATCCACGAGCAGTACTTC. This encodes CASSLGGTGAIHEQYF.

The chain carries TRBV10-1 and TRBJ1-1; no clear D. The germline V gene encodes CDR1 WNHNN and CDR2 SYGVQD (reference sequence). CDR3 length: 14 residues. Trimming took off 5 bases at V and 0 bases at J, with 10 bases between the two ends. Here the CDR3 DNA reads TGCGCCAGCAGTTTTCCGACGGTGAACACTGAAGCTTTCTTT. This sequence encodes CASSFPTVNTEAFF.

The chain's CDR3 is CASSQDTLLYEQYF. The CDR3 DNA reads as TGCGCCAGCAGCCAAGATACACTACTCTACGAGCAGTACTTC. The chain carries TRBV4-1 and TRBJ2-7; D is unresolved. V was clipped by 0 bases and J by 3 bases, with 9 bases between them. The CDR3 runs to 14 residues. Germline-derived CDR1 and CDR2 are MGHRA and YSYEKL.

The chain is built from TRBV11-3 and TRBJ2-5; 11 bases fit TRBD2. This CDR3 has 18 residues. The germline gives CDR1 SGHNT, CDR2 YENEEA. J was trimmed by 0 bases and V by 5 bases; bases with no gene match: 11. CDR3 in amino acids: CASSGGSGTSGNQETQYF. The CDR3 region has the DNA TGTGCCAGCAGCGGAGGATCCGGGACTAGCGGAAACCAAGAGACCCAGTACTTC.

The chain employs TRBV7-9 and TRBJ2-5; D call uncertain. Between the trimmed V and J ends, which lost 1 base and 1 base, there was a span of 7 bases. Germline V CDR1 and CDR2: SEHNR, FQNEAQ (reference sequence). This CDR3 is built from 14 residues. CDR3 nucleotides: TGTGCCAGCAGCTTAGTGCAAGCCCAAGAGACCCAGTACTTC. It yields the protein CASSLVQAQETQYF.

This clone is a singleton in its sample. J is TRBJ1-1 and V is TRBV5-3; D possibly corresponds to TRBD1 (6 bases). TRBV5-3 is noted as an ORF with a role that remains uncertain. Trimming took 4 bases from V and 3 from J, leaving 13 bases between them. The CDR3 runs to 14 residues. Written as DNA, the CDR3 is TGTGCCAGAAGCCTCAGGGGAGGGGACACTGAAGCTTTCTTT. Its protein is CARSLRGGDTEAFF.